One sample yielded the 23 T cell receptor beta chains listed below, sequenced in a study of T-cell reconstitution after alpha-beta-depleted transplantation in children. Unique molecular identifiers were used in preparing the TCRbeta library. TCRdb used MiXCR to reprocess the PCR reads, holding one entry per CDR3 protein. The data show approximately 590,000 distinct CDR3 sequences, 10% to 13% seen once. This specimen consisted of PBMCs from the stem cell graft donor, obtained from the stem cell graft. These receptors all stem from a human donor who donated a stem cell graft to a child with acute myeloid leukemia.

The gene calls are TRBV12-3 or TRBV12-4 and TRBJ2-1; 8 bases align to TRBD2. Germline trimming cut 3 bases from V and 8 bases from J; bases unmatched to any gene: 9. The CDR3 length is 15 residues. CDR3 region: CASSFTGGGTYEQFF. The CDR3 bases are TGTGCCAGCAGTTTTACGGGAGGGGGAACCTATGAGCAGTTCTTC.

This clonotype was picked up a small number of times. This chain uses TRBV3-1 with TRBJ2-1; 8 bases fit TRBD2. J was trimmed by 0 bases and V by 6 bases; bases with no gene match: 4. The CDR3 has 15 amino acids. CDR1 LGHDT and CDR2 YNNKEL come from the germline V gene (reference sequence). Here the CDR3 DNA reads TGTGCCAGCAGGGGAAGCGGGAGCTCCTACAATGAGCAGTTCTTC. This sequence encodes CASRGSGSSYNEQFF.

This clonotype was counted many times. V and J are TRBV7-9 and TRBJ2-1, with TRBD2 identical over 12 bases. Unmatched junction bases numbered 7, after V lost 4 bases and J lost 0 bases. The CDR3 totals 18 residues. The germline V gene has CDR1 SEHNR and CDR2 FQNEAQ (reference sequence). CDR3 sequence: CASSSGLAGTLSYNEQFF. The DNA of the CDR3 is TGTGCCAGCAGCTCGGGACTAGCGGGCACCCTCTCCTACAATGAGCAGTTCTTC.

The chain employs TRBV7-2 and TRBJ2-1; TRBD2 matches 11 bases. Trimming removed 5 bases from V and 7 bases from J; junction bases left unmatched: 7. CDR1 and CDR2 (germline): SGHTA, FQGNSA. The CDR3 is 15 amino acids. The CDR3 region has the DNA TGTGCCAGCAGCCTGCGACTAGCGGGAAGGAATGAGCAGTTCTTC. Translation: CASSLRLAGRNEQFF.

There are many counts of this clonotype. For the CDR3, the DNA is TGTGCCAGCAGCCCGCAGGGCGCTGAAGCTTTCTTT. Translated, it gives CASSPQGAEAFF. The rearrangement links TRBV7-8 to TRBJ1-1; possibly TRBD1 for D (5 bases). The CDR3 totals 12 residues. CDR1 and CDR2 from the germline V gene are SGHVS and FQNEAQ. The V gene lost 5 bases and the J gene lost 6 bases, with 10 bases spanning the gap. Variable domain in full (rest from reference TRBV7-8 and TRBJ1-1): GAGVSQSPRYKVAKRGQDVALRCDPISGHVSLFWYQQALGQGPEFLTYFQNEAQLDKSGLPSDRFFAERPEGSVSTLKIQRTQQEDSAVYLCASSPQGAEAFFGQGTRLTVV.

The chain combines TRBV6-2 or TRBV6-3 with TRBJ1-2, with TRBD1 as a possible D gene (5 bases). Deletions cut 5 bases from V and 4 bases from J, with 14 bases between. Germline V gene lookup returns CDR1 MNHEY and CDR2 SVGEGT. This CDR3 is 14 amino acids long. The CDR3 DNA reads as TGTGCCAGCAGTCAAGACAGTCTCATCTATGGCTACACCTTC. Translating gives CASSQDSLIYGYTF.

The table lists this clonotype with many counts. The chain uses TRBV6-2 or TRBV6-3 and TRBJ2-5, with D hard to call. The V end was cut by 2 bases, the J end by 1 base, with 8 bases between. The CDR3 spans 14 residues. Germline V gene data show CDR1 as MNHEY and CDR2 as SVGEGT. The CDR3 nucleotides are TGTGCCAGCAGTTACAGCCGGATCCAAGAGACCCAGTACTTC. As protein: CASSYSRIQETQYF.

The rearrangement joins TRBV5-1 to TRBJ2-5, with TRBD2 matching 7 bases. V gave up 3 bases and J gave up 1 base; unmatched junction bases: 6. This CDR3 has 15 amino acids. Germline V CDR1 and CDR2: SGHRS, YFSETQ. CDR3 in amino acids: CASSSSSGAQETQYF. CDR3 nucleotides: TGCGCCAGCAGCTCCTCTAGCGGAGCCCAAGAGACCCAGTACTTC.

In its sample, this clonotype was seen a few times. The CDR3 protein is CASSAHTVQYF. CDR3 bases: TGTGCCAGCAGTGCCCACACGGTACAGTACTTC. The V gene is TRBV25-1, the J gene TRBJ2-7; D is undetermined. Looked up from germline, CDR1 is MGHDK and CDR2 is SYGVNS. The CDR3 length is 11 residues. The V end was cut by 4 bases, the J end by 10 bases, with 11 bases between.

The rearrangement uses TRBV7-2 and TRBJ2-7; 10 bases match TRBD2. CDR1 is SGHTA, CDR2 FQGNSA, per germline. CDR3 length: 17 amino acids. The ends lost 6 bases at V and 4 bases at J; junction bases unmatched: 15. The CDR3 nucleotides read TGTGCCAGCAGTTCGACCGGCGGCCTAGCGGGAGCATACGAGCAGTACTTC. Its protein is CASSSTGGLAGAYEQYF.

This clonotype was seen more than once but under ten times. The chain is built from TRBV13 and TRBJ1-1; a weak D match, TRBD1 (5 bases). This CDR3 comprises 17 residues. Looked up from germline, CDR1 is PRHDT and CDR2 is FYEKMQ (reference sequence). V lost 5 bases and J 0 bases, leaving 19 bases between the germline ends. The CDR3 loop is CASSDGTDSIMNTEAFF. As DNA, the CDR3 is TGTGCCAGCAGCGACGGGACCGATAGTATAATGAACACTGAAGCTTTCTTT. The full variable domain, its missing parts supplied by reference TRBV13 and TRBJ1-1, is AAGVIQSPRHLIKEKRETATLKCYPIPRHDTVYWYQQGPGQDPQFLISFYEKMQSDKGSIPDRFSAQQFSDYHSELNMSSLELGDSALYFCASSDGTDSIMNTEAFFGQGTRLTVV.

This clonotype was seen many times. The chain couples TRBV6-2 or TRBV6-3 to TRBJ2-1; weak D call: TRBD2 (5 bases). Germline V gene sequence: CDR1 MNHEY, CDR2 SVGEGT. The CDR3 is made up of 18 amino acids. V lost 2 bases and J lost 0, with 17 bases in between. CDR3: CASSYPAEGAVSYNEQFF. The CDR3 DNA reads TGTGCCAGCAGTTACCCGGCCGAGGGAGCGGTCTCCTACAATGAGCAGTTCTTC.

Only a few counts were recorded for this clonotype. The chain is built from TRBV5-5 and TRBJ2-7; 9 bases line up with TRBD2. The CDR3 loop spans 16 amino acids. The junction had 5 bases not matched to a gene; V was cut back by 0 bases and J by 1 base. From germline, CDR1 is SGHKS and CDR2 YYEKEE (reference sequence). CDR3 nucleotide sequence: TGTGCCAGCAGCTTGGTCGTCCTAGCGGGATCCTACGAGCAGTACTTC. This translates into CASSLVVLAGSYEQYF.

This clonotype appeared many times. The chain joins TRBV12-3 or TRBV12-4 to TRBJ2-3; unclear D gene. Trimming left V 3 bases short and J 1 base short, with 2 bases between. The length of the CDR3 is 12 residues. CDR3 DNA: TGTGCCAGCAGTTTCGGCACAGATACGCAGTATTTT. Amino acids: CASSFGTDTQYF.

The V and J genes are TRBV15 and TRBJ2-1; 7 bases agree with TRBD2. The length of the CDR3 is 13 residues. CDR1 is LNHNV and CDR2 is YYDKDF in the germline V gene (reference sequence). V shed 7 bases, J shed 7 bases, and the junction held 7 bases outside the gene matches. CDR3 DNA sequence: TGTGCCACCACCGGGACTATGGGAAATGAGCAGTTCTTC. Protein sequence: CATTGTMGNEQFF.

This clonotype was seen repeatedly, ten times or more. The rearrangement links TRBV6-5 to TRBJ2-5; the D call may be TRBD1 or TRBD2 (5 bases each). V was cut by 5 bases and J by 4 bases, with 11 bases left in between. From germline, CDR1 is MNHEY and CDR2 SVGAGI. This CDR3 is 13 amino acids long. The CDR3: CASSTERGETQYF. The CDR3 region has the DNA TGTGCCAGCAGTACTGAGAGGGGAGAGACCCAGTACTTC.

The V and J genes are TRBV11-2 and TRBJ1-2; 7 bases are a match to TRBD1. After removal of 5 bases from V and 8 bases from J, the junction contained 5 bases not matched to a gene. Germline V CDR1 and CDR2: SGHAT, FQNNGV. This CDR3 is built from 12 residues. The CDR3 nucleotides read TGTGCCAGCAGCACAGGGGTCTTAGGCTACACCTTC. Translated: CASSTGVLGYTF.

There are many counts of this clonotype. The chain joins TRBV20-1 to TRBJ2-5; D is perhaps TRBD1 (5 bases). The CDR3 totals 13 residues. V was trimmed by 6 bases and J by 0 bases, leaving 11 bases between them. Germline V gene lookup returns CDR1 DFQATT and CDR2 SNEGSKA (reference sequence). This CDR3 is CSAFPGNQETQYF. The CDR3 nucleotides read TGCAGTGCCTTCCCAGGGAACCAAGAGACCCAGTACTTC.

This chain links TRBV7-3 with TRBJ2-3; possibly TRBD2 for D (5 bases). CDR1 is SGHTA and CDR2 is FQGTGA in the germline V gene. The CDR3 is 15 amino acids. V lost 5 bases to trimming and J lost 1 base, with 13 bases between them. The CDR3 DNA is TGTGCCAGCAGCCCTCAACTAGACCGCACAGATACGCAGTATTTT. Its protein is CASSPQLDRTDTQYF.

This clonotype showed up just a few times. This chain joins TRBV15 and TRBJ1-1, with D perhaps matching TRBD1 (6 bases). The CDR3 loop spans 15 amino acids. Germline V gene lookup returns CDR1 LNHNV and CDR2 YYDKDF (reference sequence). V dropped 1 base and J dropped 3 bases, with 12 bases sitting between them. The CDR3, as DNA: TGTGCCACCAGCAGAGTACGGACAGCTTACACTGAAGCTTTCTTT. Translation gives CATSRVRTAYTEAFF.

V is TRBV29-1 and J is TRBJ1-4; perhaps TRBD1 as D (6 bases). Trimming left V 6 bases short and J 14 bases short, with 16 bases between. Per the germline V gene, CDR1 is SQVTM and CDR2 is ANQGSEA. The CDR3 loop spans 11 amino acids. The CDR3 is CSVFKQGGLFF. CDR3 DNA: TGCAGCGTGTTTAAACAGGGAGGGCTGTTTTTT.

The V gene is TRBV10-2, the J gene TRBJ2-2; D not certain. The CDR3 runs 13 residues. CDR1 is WSHSY, CDR2 SAAADI, per germline. Trimming shortened V by 9 bases and J by 7 bases, and 15 bases separated the two germline ends. The CDR3 DNA reads as TGCGCCAGAAGGGATCCTGGGCACGGGGAGCTGTTTTTT. Translating gives CARRDPGHGELFF.

The chain combines TRBV3-1 with TRBJ1-2, with 7 bases aligning to TRBD1. Germline lookup yields CDR1 LGHDT and CDR2 YNNKEL (reference sequence). J gave up 8 bases and V 5 bases, and 14 bases lay outside the gene matches. There are 15 residues in the CDR3. DNA for the CDR3: TGTGCCAGCAGCACTAACAGGGGCACCGGTGACGGCTACACCTTC. It is translated as CASSTNRGTGDGYTF. Full variable domain (outside the CDR3, taken from reference TRBV3-1 and TRBJ1-2): DTAVSQTPKYLVTQMGNDKSIKCEQNLGHDTMYWYKQDSKKFLKIMFSYNNKELIINETVPNRFSPKSPDKAHLNLHINSLELGDSAVYFCASSTNRGTGDGYTFGSGTRLTVV.